Listed here are 9 T cell receptor beta chains from one sample, sequenced in a study of blood T cell repertoires in COVID-19. Profiling relied on immunoSEQ multiplex PCR, and the TCRdb table lists in-frame clones only, not all of them. The sample lists about 210,000 clones; around nine tenths were seen once. Material for sequencing was peripheral blood. All receptors come from a woman in her thirties or forties with acute or convalescent COVID-19.

V and J are TRBV19 and TRBJ1-1, with D unresolved. Trimming shortened V by 3 bases and J by 7 bases, and 12 bases separated the two germline ends. The CDR3 contains 13 residues. Germline V CDR1 and CDR2: LNHDA, SQIVND (reference sequence). The CDR3 DNA reads as TGTGCCAGTAGTATCCCGGGAGTAGATGAAGCTTTCTTT. Amino acids: CASSIPGVDEAFF.

This clone occurred once. The chain recombines TRBV10-3 with TRBJ1-5; 9 bases fit TRBD1. With V trimmed by 11 bases and J by 7 bases, 15 bases remained unmatched. The length of the CDR3 is 15 residues. CDR1 and CDR2 (germline): ENHRY, SYGVKD. Written as DNA, the CDR3 is TGTGCCTCCTCGCGCGGGACAGGGATCAGGCAGCCCCAGCATTTT. This translates into CASSRGTGIRQPQHF.

The chain recombines TRBV12-3 or TRBV12-4 with TRBJ2-1, with D unclear. V was pared by 3 bases and J by 4 bases, with 7 bases between. The CDR3 runs 13 residues. For the CDR3, the DNA is TGTGCCAGCAGTTTCACAGAATACAATGAGCAGTTCTTC. Translation gives CASSFTEYNEQFF.

This clone appeared many times. The rearrangement links TRBV12-3 or TRBV12-4 to TRBJ2-3; D is undetermined. This CDR3 has 13 amino acids. Trimming shortened V by 6 bases and J by 6 bases, and 13 bases separated the two germline ends. Here the CDR3 reads CASSRNRWDTQYF. DNA of the CDR3: TGTGCCAGCAGCCGAAACCGGTGGGATACGCAGTATTTT.

The chain links TRBV5-5 to TRBJ1-6, with D tentatively TRBD1 (5 bases). With 0 bases removed from V and 0 bases from J, the gap between germline ends came to 13 bases. The germline gives CDR1 SGHKS, CDR2 YYEKEE (reference sequence). This CDR3 spans 18 amino acids. CDR3 loop: CASSLAMKTVSYNSPLHF. The CDR3 DNA reads TGTGCCAGCAGCTTGGCTATGAAGACAGTCTCCTATAATTCACCCCTCCACTTT. Full variable domain (rest looked up from reference TRBV5-5 and TRBJ1-6): DAGVTQSPTHLIKTRGQQVTLRCSPISGHKSVSWYQQVLGQGPQFIFQYYEKEERGRGNFPDRFSARQFPNYSSELNVNALLLGDSALYLCASSLAMKTVSYNSPLHFGNGTRLTVT.

The genes are TRBV2 and TRBJ1-1; D unclear. Germline lookup yields CDR1 SNHLY and CDR2 FYNNEI. The CDR3 contains 15 residues. The germline V and J ends were trimmed by 1 base and 6 bases, with 15 bases remaining between them. CDR3 nucleotide sequence: TGTGCCAGCAGTGAAGAAAACAGTCCTACCCCTGAAGCTTTCTTT. It codes for CASSEENSPTPEAFF.

The rearrangement links TRBV7-2 to TRBJ2-3, with D possibly being TRBD1 (6 bases). The CDR3 contains 15 residues. Looked up from germline, CDR1 is SGHTA and CDR2 is FQGNSA. The V end was cut by 0 bases, the J end by 0 bases, with 7 bases between. DNA of the CDR3: TGTGCCAGCAGCTTAGCGGGGGCCAGCACAGATACGCAGTATTTT. Translating gives CASSLAGASTDTQYF.

The CDR3 coding sequence is TGCGCCAGCAGCCAACAGGCAAGGGGTGAAAAACTGTTTTTT. It codes for CASSQQARGEKLFF. The chain couples TRBV4-1 to TRBJ1-4; possibly TRBD1 for D (5 bases). CDR3 size: 14 residues. Germline V gives CDR1 MGHRA, CDR2 YSYEKL. V shed 2 bases and J shed 7 bases, with 11 bases lying between them.

The chain has TRBV9 and TRBJ2-1; D is perhaps TRBD1 (5 bases). In germline, CDR1 is SGDLS, CDR2 YYNGEE. The CDR3 sequence is 14 residues long. V was shortened by 4 bases and J by 3 bases, with 11 bases between the two germline ends. Here the CDR3 DNA reads TGTGCCAGCAGCTCGCAGGGTTTCTACAATGAGCAGTTCTTC. It specifies CASSSQGFYNEQFF. Full variable domain (missing parts from reference TRBV9 and TRBJ2-1): DSGVTQTPKHLITATGQRVTLRCSPRSGDLSVYWYQQSLDQGLQFLIQYYNGEERAKGNILERFSAQQFPDLHSELNLSSLELGDSALYFCASSSQGFYNEQFFGPGTRLTVL.